This T cell receptor beta chain appears in the sequencing data of a study of beta chain features in type 1 diabetes. About the research overall: Comparable age, gender and cell yields were observed in patients relative to healthy donors.

Since all of the isolated RNA was reverse transcribed, expressed TCRB transcripts were what got sequenced. Data came from immunoSEQ multiplex PCR; TCRdb stores just in-frame clones and leaves some out. The data contain tens of thousands of clones, over 50% of them seen just once; the ten biggest clones take up 2.2%. Germline V gene sequence: CDR1 MNHNS, CDR2 SASEGT. The CDR3 runs to 13 residues. V shed 5 bases and J shed 0 bases, with 7 bases lying between them. This receptor was obtained from a young woman in good health. The sequenced material came from Tregs from blood. V usage is TRBV6-1 and J usage is TRBJ1-2; D gene uncertain. This CDR3 is CASSYMSNYGYTF. CDR3 in DNA: TGTGCCAGCAGTTATATGTCTAACTATGGCTACACCTTC.